This entry describes one TCR beta chain. It has no known antigen specificity. No per-base quality is available; no much larger clone lies one base away. From cysteine to phenylalanine, the CDR3 is 16 amino acids long. Only CDR3 DNA remains: 48 bases, in frame from the first base. CDR1 and CDR2, per the germline V gene (reference sequence), are DFQATT and SNEGSKA. The germline V and J ends show losses of 6 bases and 1 base respectively, and no gene match explains 13 bases of the junction. The donors were a few dozen Caucasian individuals from Russia, aged roughly 6 to 100 years, who were systemically healthy. Each donor gave 8 to 10 milliliters of peripheral blood, collected into EDTA-treated Vacutainer tubes. Ficoll-Paque density-gradient centrifugation was used to isolate PBMCs, with at least 6.5 million per sample. Total RNA was extracted from PBMCs with Trizol reagent, with at least 5.5 micrograms obtained per sample. Naive CD45RAhigh/CD27high T cell percentages were measured by flow cytometry on a PBMC aliquot from every donor.

The library came from 5' RACE. TCRdb shows the sequencer as Illumina HiSeq 2500. A second PCR of about 6 to 11 cycles was performed with a sample-barcoded 5' primer and a J-beta primer mix. Each TCR beta cDNA molecule received a unique molecular identifier from a template-switch 5' adaptor carrying 12 random nucleotides. Each sample yielded at least 3 million CDR3-containing paired-end reads. First-strand cDNA synthesis was performed from all RNA using the Mint cDNA synthesis kit, with priming by a TRBC-specific oligonucleotide. All cDNA was treated with uracil-DNA glycosylase and then went through a first 18-cycle PCR with the universal primers M1SS and BC2_uni_R. The published analysis was carried out like this. For normalization, 1 million high-quality reads, each with a distinct molecular identifier, were randomly selected from each sample. Reads sharing molecular identifiers were discarded rather than binned into consensus sequences. MiTCR, with a Q25 quality threshold and the strictest error-elimination algorithm, was used for CDR3 identification, clonotype clustering and error correction. Lower-bound total TCR beta diversity was estimated with a nonparametric unseen species model using Euler transformation. TCRdb applied fastp at Q25 and MiXCR to the public reads, then kept only in-frame beta chains. Each entry is one CDR3 protein sequence, shown with its most common DNA and genes. The V and J calls, along with clone size, are taken from TCRdb and not from the paper's own processing. The sample has 600,000 or so distinct CDR3 sequences on record, 45% to 55% of them singletons. The ten largest clones add up to around 24% of the sample.

These data belong to a study of blood T cells in healthy people across ages (dated by TCRdb to the mid-2010s). Some background on the complete study: In model experiments, template switching captured roughly one uniquely barcoded TCR beta cDNA molecule for every two T cells. The donors were divided into four age groups: young (average roughly 15 years), middle-aged (around 37), aged (around 67) and long-lived (around 87). The study measured age-related changes in TCR beta repertoire diversity using deep sequencing normalized with unique cDNA molecular identifiers. Using the same blood draw, the study looked at two additional independent replicas of 1 million unique cDNA reads for two donors, one aged 18 to 30 and the other aged 80 or older. To avoid experimental bias, donors of different ages were randomly spread across the sequencing lanes. Summary of the overall study and its limitations: Because donor CMV infection status was unknown, age-related changes in expanded clonotypes were potentially confounded. Bulk unsorted PBMC profiling prevented conclusive comparison of naive and antigen-experienced compartments. The percentage of naive T cells measured by flow cytometry correlated strongly with observed TCR beta diversity. Estimates of total diversity from one million sequenced T cells were regarded as lower bounds and underestimates. Observed TCR beta diversity per million T cells fell roughly linearly with age, and a significant reduction was already apparent by age around 36. Compared with the aged group, the long-lived group had more naive CD4+ T cells, fewer expanded clones and increased TCR diversity, suggesting age selection.

This receptor was identified in a man older than 75 in good health. The chain is encoded by TRBV20-1 joined to TRBJ2-5, with TRBD2 matching 8 junction bases. Sequenced material: blood. The nucleotide sequence reads TGCAGTGCCCCAACCAGGGAGACTAGCGCCCAAGAGACCCAGTACTTC. Translated, it reads CSAPTRETSAQETQYF.